The 25 T cell receptor beta chains given below trace back to one sample, sequenced in a study of blood T cell repertoires in COVID-19. Only in-frame clones appear in the TCRdb table, and some are missing; sequencing was by immunoSEQ multiplex PCR. The sample has 200,000 to 250,000 clones; roughly four fifths are singletons. Sequencing input: peripheral blood. Source of these receptors: a woman older than 75 with COVID-19, enrolled during active disease.

This chain links TRBV28 with TRBJ1-4, with D possibly TRBD1 on 6 matching bases. The germline CDR1 and CDR2 sequences are MDHEN and SYDVKM. This CDR3 comprises 15 residues. Trimming removed 2 bases from V and 6 bases from J, with 13 bases in between. Here the CDR3 DNA reads TGTGCCAGCAGTTTAACAGGGCCGAGAGATGAAAAACTGTTTTTT. Its translation: CASSLTGPRDEKLFF.

This clone was seen more than once but under ten times. The CDR3 bases are TGTGCCAGCAGCTTAAGTGCGGGACGCACAGATACGCAGTATTTT. The encoded protein is CASSLSAGRTDTQYF. The chain is built from TRBV11-2 and TRBJ2-3; the D gene is possibly TRBD2 (6 bases). Germline V CDR1 and CDR2: SGHAT, FQNNGV. V was cut by 2 bases and J by 1 base, with 10 bases left in between. CDR3 length: 15 residues.

The rearrangement uses TRBV21-1 and TRBJ2-4; the D call in the table, TRBD2, was not verified against the DNA. TRBV21-1 is given as a pseudogene. This CDR3 is 22 amino acids long. The CDR3: CASSRRATWGGENTMVKNIQYF. In nucleotides, the CDR3 is TGTGCCAGCAGCCGTCGTGCAACCTGGGGGGGAGAAAACACCATGGTCAAAAACATTCAGTACTTC.

For this clone: The junction differs from germline at one of its ends, possibly a read error. The chain couples TRBV5-1 to TRBJ2-7, with 9 positions matching TRBD2. Germline V CDR1 and CDR2: SGHRS, YFSETQ. The CDR3 has 14 amino acids. CDR3 nucleotides: TGCGCCAGCTACCCCGGGACTAGCTCCTTCGAGCAGTACTTC. This codes for CASYPGTSSFEQYF.

As for this clone: Other DNA sequences within the sample encode an identical CDR3. V is TRBV28 and J is TRBJ1-2; no reliable D call. The CDR3 is made up of 12 amino acids. Trimming shortened V by 2 bases and J by 2 bases, and 3 bases separated the two germline ends. The germline V gene encodes CDR1 MDHEN and CDR2 SYDVKM. The DNA for the CDR3 is TGTGCCAGCAGTTTACTGAACTATGGCTACACCTTC. Its translation is CASSLLNYGYTF.

The chain is built from TRBV15 and TRBJ2-2; 7 nucleotides agree with TRBD1. Trimming took 4 bases from V and 3 from J; bases not matched to a gene: 8. CDR3 length equals 16 residues. The germline V gene encodes CDR1 LNHNV and CDR2 YYDKDF (reference sequence). CDR3 region: CATSTSTGWDTGELFF. CDR3 DNA: TGTGCCACCAGCACCTCGACAGGGTGGGACACCGGGGAGCTGTTTTTT.

This sequence joins TRBV24-1 and TRBJ2-3; 7 positions agree with TRBD1. Germline CDR1 reads KGHDR; CDR2 reads SFDVKD. With 9 bases clipped from V and 6 bases from J, the junction kept 8 bases outside the gene matches. The CDR3 is 13 amino acids. CDR3 sequence: CATLDRVGDTQYF. Here the CDR3 DNA reads TGTGCCACCCTCGACAGGGTAGGGGATACGCAGTATTTT.

This chain joins TRBV28 and TRBJ2-7; possible D gene TRBD1, 6 bases. The CDR3 loop spans 16 amino acids. Germline V gene data show CDR1 as MDHEN and CDR2 as SYDVKM. Trimming took off 0 bases at V and 0 bases at J, with 12 bases between the two ends. As DNA, the CDR3 is TGTGCCAGCAGTTTATGGGCCACAGGGCGCTCCTACGAGCAGTACTTC. Its protein product is CASSLWATGRSYEQYF.

This chain links TRBV19 with TRBJ2-2; TRBD1 is a possible D gene (6 bases). Germline V gene sequence: CDR1 LNHDA, CDR2 SQIVND (reference sequence). V dropped 6 bases and J dropped 5 bases, with 16 bases sitting between them. The CDR3 loop spans 15 amino acids. CDR3: CASRFMGARTGELFF. For the CDR3, the DNA is TGTGCCAGTAGGTTCATGGGGGCAAGGACCGGGGAGCTGTTTTTT. Based on the CDR3 plus reference TRBV19 and TRBJ2-2, the full variable domain is DGGITQSPKYLFRKEGQNVTLSCEQNLNHDAMYWYRQDPGQGLRLIYYSQIVNDFQKGDIAEGYSVSREKKESFPLTVTSAQKNPTAFYLCASRFMGARTGELFFGEGSRLTVL.

The DNA for the CDR3 is TGCGCCAGCAGCTTTGAATCAGCCTGGACAGGCGCCGGGGGCTACACCTTC. Translating gives CASSFESAWTGAGGYTF. The V and J genes are TRBV5-1 and TRBJ1-2; 7 bases are shared with TRBD1. CDR3 length: 17 residues. V gave up 2 bases and J gave up 8 bases; unmatched junction bases: 18. Germline CDR1 and CDR2: SGHRS and YFSETQ.

The chain carries TRBV3-1 (or the pseudogene TRBV3-2) and TRBJ1-2; D call uncertain. Per germline, CDR1 LGHDT and CDR2 YNNKEL (reference sequence). This CDR3 is built from 15 residues. V was clipped by 4 bases and J by 2 bases, with 14 bases between them. The CDR3 spells CASSPLVTGNYGYTF. The CDR3 coding sequence is TGTGCCAGCAGCCCCCTGGTCACGGGAAACTATGGCTACACCTTC.

This chain uses TRBV3-1 (or the pseudogene TRBV3-2) with TRBJ1-3; 9 bases are shared with TRBD1. V was clipped by 9 bases and J by 4 bases; unmatched bases: 4. The length of the CDR3 is 13 residues. Looked up from germline, CDR1 is LGHDT and CDR2 is YNNKEL (reference sequence). CDR3 in DNA: TGTGCCAGTTCGGACAGGGGAGGAAACACCATATATTTT. As protein: CASSDRGGNTIYF.

V gene TRBV6-5 combines with J gene TRBJ1-1, with TRBD1 matching 8 bases. With 4 bases clipped from V and 5 bases from J, the junction kept 6 bases outside the gene matches. CDR1 is MNHEY, CDR2 SVGAGI, per germline. CDR3 length equals 14 residues. The CDR3 loop is CASSSTGGRTEAFF. CDR3 DNA sequence: TGTGCCAGCAGTTCCACAGGGGGTAGGACTGAAGCTTTCTTT.

The chain combines TRBV7-6 with TRBJ1-2, with D tentatively TRBD1 (5 bases). The V end lost 5 bases, the J end lost 4 bases, and 17 bases lay between the germline ends. Germline V gene lookup returns CDR1 SGHVS and CDR2 FNYEAQ. The CDR3 runs to 15 residues. CDR3 loop: CASSLQPQVGYGYTF. Here the CDR3 DNA reads TGTGCCAGCAGCCTTCAGCCACAGGTTGGCTATGGCTACACCTTC.

The genes are TRBV4-1 and TRBJ2-5, with a possible D match to TRBD1 (5 bases). The germline V and J ends were trimmed by 0 bases and 4 bases, with 15 bases remaining between them. CDR1 is MGHRA and CDR2 is YSYEKL in the germline V gene. This CDR3 has 16 residues. CDR3 in amino acids: CASSQDSSGRAETQYF. DNA of the CDR3: TGCGCCAGCAGCCAAGATTCGTCGGGCAGGGCAGAGACCCAGTACTTC.

The chain is built from TRBV13 and TRBJ1-5; 8 nucleotides agree with TRBD1. After removal of 5 bases from V and 6 bases from J, the junction contained 9 bases not matched to a gene. The CDR3 is made up of 15 amino acids. Germline V lookup: CDR1 PRHDT, CDR2 FYEKMQ (reference sequence). The CDR3 sequence is CASSPPGGRGQPQHF. The CDR3 nucleotides are TGTGCCAGCAGCCCTCCAGGGGGCCGGGGTCAGCCCCAGCATTTT.

In this sample, this clone turned up a few times. V gene TRBV6-1 combines with J gene TRBJ1-3, with D possibly matching TRBD1 (6 bases). The CDR3 is 15 residues long. Germline CDR1 and CDR2: MNHNS and SASEGT. The V and J ends lost 2 bases and 8 bases respectively, with 16 bases between them. CDR3 in DNA: TGTGCCAGCAGTGAACTACAGGGCCGGGGGGACACCATATATTTT. Protein sequence: CASSELQGRGDTIYF.

The V and J genes are TRBV5-1 and TRBJ1-6; 7 positions match TRBD1. The CDR3 has 16 amino acids. CDR1 SGHRS and CDR2 YFSETQ come from the germline V gene. V shed 0 bases, J shed 14 bases, and the junction held 14 bases outside the gene matches. The DNA for the CDR3 is TGCGCCAGCAGCTTGGGAGGACAGGCCGGCTTAGTGGCCCTCCACTTT. Translation gives CASSLGGQAGLVALHF.

This clone was found a few times. The chain recombines TRBV6-5 with TRBJ2-5; 7 bases map to TRBD1. Trimming removed 7 bases from V and 4 bases from J; junction bases left unmatched: 12. CDR1 is MNHEY, CDR2 SVGAGI, per germline. CDR3 length equals 15 residues. In DNA, the CDR3 is TGTGCCAGCACTCGGCTTAGGGGGCGATCAGAGACCCAGTACTTC. It codes for CASTRLRGRSETQYF.

V gene TRBV7-9 combines with J gene TRBJ2-3, with D uncertain. Trimming shortened V by 8 bases and J by 0 bases, and 6 bases separated the two germline ends. The V gene's germline CDR1 is SEHNR and CDR2 FQNEAQ (reference sequence). This CDR3 region has 12 residues. The CDR3 DNA follows: TGTGCCAGCGGCCAAAGCACAGATACGCAGTATTTT. Residues: CASGQSTDTQYF.

V usage is TRBV24-1 and J usage is TRBJ2-7, with TRBD1 identical over 8 bases. The V and J ends lost 4 bases and 2 bases, in that order; junction bases with no gene match: 6. The length of the CDR3 is 15 residues. The germline gives CDR1 KGHDR, CDR2 SFDVKD. In nucleotides, the CDR3 is TGTGCCACCAGTGACAACGGACAGGGCCCCTACGAGCAGTACTTC. Translated: CATSDNGQGPYEQYF.

J is TRBJ2-3 and V is TRBV19, with D tentatively TRBD2 (5 bases). Germline assignment: CDR1 LNHDA and CDR2 SQIVND (reference sequence). Deletions cut 5 bases from V and 7 bases from J, with 13 bases between. CDR3 size: 13 residues. The CDR3 sequence: CASSPRGLHTQYF. CDR3 in DNA: TGTGCCAGTAGTCCCCGCGGGCTCCATACGCAGTATTTT.

This clone was counted only a few times. V and J are TRBV5-3 and TRBJ1-2; D is uncertain. TRBV5-3 is labeled an ORF, and its function is uncertain. CDR3 size: 15 residues. The V end was cut by 4 bases, the J end by 5 bases, with 18 bases between. CDR3 loop: CARSETKGGWYGYTF. Here the CDR3 DNA reads TGTGCCAGAAGCGAAACAAAGGGAGGGTGGTATGGCTACACCTTC.

The rearrangement uses TRBV7-3 and TRBJ2-1; no clear D gene. V lost 5 bases and J 7 bases, leaving 15 bases between the germline ends. Germline assignment: CDR1 SGHTA and CDR2 FQGTGA. CDR3 length equals 14 residues. CDR3 bases: TGTGCCAGCAGCCAGGCAGGTACTCTAAATGAGCAGTTCTTC. Translation gives CASSQAGTLNEQFF.

The genes are TRBV5-1 and TRBJ2-2, with 10 bases lining up with TRBD2. V was clipped by 4 bases and J by 1 base; unmatched bases: 7. The CDR3 is made up of 17 amino acids. Germline assignment: CDR1 SGHRS and CDR2 YFSETQ. This CDR3 is CASSPGASGGNTGELFF. CDR3 nucleotide sequence: TGCGCCAGCAGCCCGGGGGCTAGCGGGGGGAACACCGGGGAGCTGTTTTTT.